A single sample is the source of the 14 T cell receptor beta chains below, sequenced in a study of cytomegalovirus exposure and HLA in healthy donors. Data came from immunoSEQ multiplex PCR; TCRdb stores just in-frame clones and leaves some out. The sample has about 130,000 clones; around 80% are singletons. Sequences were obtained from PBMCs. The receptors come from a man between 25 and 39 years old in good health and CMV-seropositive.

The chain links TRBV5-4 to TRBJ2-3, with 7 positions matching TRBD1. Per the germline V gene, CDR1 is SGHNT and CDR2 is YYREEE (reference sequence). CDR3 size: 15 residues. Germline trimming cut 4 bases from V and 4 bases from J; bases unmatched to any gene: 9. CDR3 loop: CASSRGQWGADTQYF. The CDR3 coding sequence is TGTGCCAGCAGCAGGGGACAGTGGGGCGCAGATACGCAGTATTTT.

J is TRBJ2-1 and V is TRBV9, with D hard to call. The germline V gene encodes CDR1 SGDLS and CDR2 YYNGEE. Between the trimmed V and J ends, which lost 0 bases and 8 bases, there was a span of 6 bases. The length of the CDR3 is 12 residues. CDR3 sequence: CASSVEPHEQFF. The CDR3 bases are TGTGCCAGCAGCGTAGAGCCACATGAGCAGTTCTTC.

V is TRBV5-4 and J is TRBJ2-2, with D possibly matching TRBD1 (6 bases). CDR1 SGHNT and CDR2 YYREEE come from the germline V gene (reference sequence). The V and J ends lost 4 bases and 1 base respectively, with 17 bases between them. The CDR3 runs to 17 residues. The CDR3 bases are TGTGCCAGCAGCCCGGGACAACCACGCGTGAACACCGGGGAGCTGTTTTTT. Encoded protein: CASSPGQPRVNTGELFF.

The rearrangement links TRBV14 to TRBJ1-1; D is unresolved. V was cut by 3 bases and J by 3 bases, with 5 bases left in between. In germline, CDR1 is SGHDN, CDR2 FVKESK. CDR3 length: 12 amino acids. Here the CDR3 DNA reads TGTGCCAGCAGCCAGAGCGACACTGAAGCTTTCTTT. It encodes CASSQSDTEAFF.

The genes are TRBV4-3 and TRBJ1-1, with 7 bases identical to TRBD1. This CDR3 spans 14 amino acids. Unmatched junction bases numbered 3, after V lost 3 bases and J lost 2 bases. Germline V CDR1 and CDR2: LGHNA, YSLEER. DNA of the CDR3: TGCGCCAGCAGCCAGGACAGGTATAACACTGAAGCTTTCTTT. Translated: CASSQDRYNTEAFF.

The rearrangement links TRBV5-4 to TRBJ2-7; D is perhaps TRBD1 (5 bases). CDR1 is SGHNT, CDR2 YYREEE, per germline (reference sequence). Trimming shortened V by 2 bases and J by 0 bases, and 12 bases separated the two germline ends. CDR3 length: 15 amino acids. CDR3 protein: CASSFGATSSYEQYF. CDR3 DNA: TGTGCCAGCAGCTTTGGGGCAACGAGCTCCTACGAGCAGTACTTC.

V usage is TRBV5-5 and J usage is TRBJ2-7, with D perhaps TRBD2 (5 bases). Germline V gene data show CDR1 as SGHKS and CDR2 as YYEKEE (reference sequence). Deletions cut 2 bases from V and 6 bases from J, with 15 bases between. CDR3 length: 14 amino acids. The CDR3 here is CASSFDGGFGEQYF. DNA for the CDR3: TGTGCCAGCAGCTTCGATGGAGGCTTCGGCGAGCAGTACTTC. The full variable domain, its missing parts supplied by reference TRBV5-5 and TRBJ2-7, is DAGVTQSPTHLIKTRGQQVTLRCSPISGHKSVSWYQQVLGQGPQFIFQYYEKEERGRGNFPDRFSARQFPNYSSELNVNALLLGDSALYLCASSFDGGFGEQYFGPGTRLTVT.

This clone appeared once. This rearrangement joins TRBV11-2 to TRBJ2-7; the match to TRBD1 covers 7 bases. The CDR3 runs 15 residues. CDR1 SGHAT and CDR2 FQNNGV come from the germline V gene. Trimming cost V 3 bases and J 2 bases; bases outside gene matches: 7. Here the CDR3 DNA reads TGTGCCAGCAGCTTTCTGCCCGGGACAGCCTACGAGCAGTACTTC. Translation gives CASSFLPGTAYEQYF.

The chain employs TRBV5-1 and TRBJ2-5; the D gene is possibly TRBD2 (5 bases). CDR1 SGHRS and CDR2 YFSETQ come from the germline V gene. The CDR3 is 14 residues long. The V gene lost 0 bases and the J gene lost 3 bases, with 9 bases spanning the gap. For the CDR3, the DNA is TGCGCCAGCAGCTTGGGAGGGTCGAAAGAGACCCAGTACTTC. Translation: CASSLGGSKETQYF.

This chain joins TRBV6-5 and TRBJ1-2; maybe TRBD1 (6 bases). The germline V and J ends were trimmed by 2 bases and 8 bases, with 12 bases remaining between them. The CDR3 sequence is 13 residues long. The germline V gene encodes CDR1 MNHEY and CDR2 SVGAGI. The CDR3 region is CASSYQQGSGYTF. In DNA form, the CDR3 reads TGTGCCAGCAGTTACCAGCAGGGGAGCGGCTACACCTTC.

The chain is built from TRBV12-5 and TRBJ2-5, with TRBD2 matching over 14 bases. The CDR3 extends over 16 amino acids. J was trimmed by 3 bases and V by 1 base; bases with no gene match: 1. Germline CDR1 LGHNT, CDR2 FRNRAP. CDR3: CASGLAGLAGEETQYF. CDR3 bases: TGTGCTAGTGGTTTGGCGGGACTAGCGGGAGAAGAGACCCAGTACTTC.

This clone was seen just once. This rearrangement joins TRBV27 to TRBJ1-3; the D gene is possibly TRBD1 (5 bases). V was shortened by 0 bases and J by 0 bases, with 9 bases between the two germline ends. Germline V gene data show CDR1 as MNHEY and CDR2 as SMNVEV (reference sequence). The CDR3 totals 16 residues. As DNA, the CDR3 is TGTGCCAGCAGTTTATCGCAGGGATACTCTGGAAACACCATATATTTT. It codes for CASSLSQGYSGNTIYF.

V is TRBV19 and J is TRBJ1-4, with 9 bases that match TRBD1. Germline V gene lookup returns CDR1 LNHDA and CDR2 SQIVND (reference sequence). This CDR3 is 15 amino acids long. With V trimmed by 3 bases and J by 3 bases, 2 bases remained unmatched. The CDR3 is CASSITGGANEKLFF. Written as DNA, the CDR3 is TGTGCCAGTAGTATCACAGGGGGCGCTAATGAAAAACTGTTTTTT. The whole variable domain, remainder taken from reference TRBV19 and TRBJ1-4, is DGGITQSPKYLFRKEGQNVTLSCEQNLNHDAMYWYRQDPGQGLRLIYYSQIVNDFQKGDIAEGYSVSREKKESFPLTVTSAQKNPTAFYLCASSITGGANEKLFFGSGTQLSVL.

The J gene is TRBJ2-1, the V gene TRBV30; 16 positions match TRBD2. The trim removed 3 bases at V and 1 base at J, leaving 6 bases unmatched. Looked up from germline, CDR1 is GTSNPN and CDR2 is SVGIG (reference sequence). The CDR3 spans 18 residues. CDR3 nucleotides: TGTGCCTGGAGGGGACTAGCGGGAGGGCCTAGTTCCTACAATGAGCAGTTCTTC. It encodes CAWRGLAGGPSSYNEQFF.